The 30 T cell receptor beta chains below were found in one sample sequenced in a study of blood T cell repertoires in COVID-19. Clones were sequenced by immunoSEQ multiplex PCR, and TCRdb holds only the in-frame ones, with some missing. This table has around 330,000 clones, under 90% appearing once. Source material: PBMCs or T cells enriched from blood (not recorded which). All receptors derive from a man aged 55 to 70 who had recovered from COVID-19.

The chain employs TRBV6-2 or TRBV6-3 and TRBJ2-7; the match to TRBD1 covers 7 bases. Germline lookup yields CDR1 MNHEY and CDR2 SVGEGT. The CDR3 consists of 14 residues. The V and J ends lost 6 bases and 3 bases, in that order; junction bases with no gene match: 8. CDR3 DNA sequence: TGTGCCAGCAGCCGTTCGACAGGGTTCTACGAGCAGTACTTC. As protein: CASSRSTGFYEQYF.

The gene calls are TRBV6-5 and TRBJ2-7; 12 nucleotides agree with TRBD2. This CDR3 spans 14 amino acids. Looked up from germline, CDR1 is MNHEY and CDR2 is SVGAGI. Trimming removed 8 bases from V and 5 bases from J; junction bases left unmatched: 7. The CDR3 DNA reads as TGTGCCAGCTCCACTAGCGGGAGGTTGAACGAGCAGTACTTC. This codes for CASSTSGRLNEQYF.

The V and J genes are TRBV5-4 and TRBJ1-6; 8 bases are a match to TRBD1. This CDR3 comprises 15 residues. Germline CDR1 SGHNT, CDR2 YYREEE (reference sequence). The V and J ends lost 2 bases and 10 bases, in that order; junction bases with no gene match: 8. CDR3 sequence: CASSLIDRGRSPLHF. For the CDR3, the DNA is TGTGCCAGCAGCTTAATTGACAGGGGAAGATCACCCCTCCACTTT.

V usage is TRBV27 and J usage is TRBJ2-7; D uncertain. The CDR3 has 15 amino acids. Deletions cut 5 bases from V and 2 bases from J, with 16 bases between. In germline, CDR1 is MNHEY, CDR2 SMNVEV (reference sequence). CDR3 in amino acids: CASSPRPPEPYEQYF. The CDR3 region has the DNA TGTGCCAGCAGTCCTAGGCCCCCCGAACCCTACGAGCAGTACTTC.

As DNA, the CDR3 is TGTGCCAGTAGTCCGGCAGCGGGACTAGCGGGAGATGATCGACACAATGAGCAGTTCTTC. It codes for CASSPAAGLAGDDRHNEQFF. The chain carries TRBV19 and TRBJ2-1; 14 bases align to TRBD2. The CDR3 runs 20 residues. In germline, CDR1 is LNHDA, CDR2 SQIVND (reference sequence). The junction had 17 bases not matched to a gene; V was cut back by 5 bases and J by 5 bases.

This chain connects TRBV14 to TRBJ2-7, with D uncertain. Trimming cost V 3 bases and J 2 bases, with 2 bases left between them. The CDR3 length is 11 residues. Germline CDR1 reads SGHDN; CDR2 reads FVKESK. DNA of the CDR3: TGTGCCAGCAGCCATACCTACGAGCAGTACTTC. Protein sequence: CASSHTYEQYF.

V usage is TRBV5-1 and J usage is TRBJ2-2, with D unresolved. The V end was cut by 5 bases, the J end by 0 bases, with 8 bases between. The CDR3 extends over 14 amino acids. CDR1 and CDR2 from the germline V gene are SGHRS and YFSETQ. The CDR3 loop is CASSANPNTGELFF. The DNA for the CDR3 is TGCGCCAGCAGTGCGAATCCGAACACCGGGGAGCTGTTTTTT.

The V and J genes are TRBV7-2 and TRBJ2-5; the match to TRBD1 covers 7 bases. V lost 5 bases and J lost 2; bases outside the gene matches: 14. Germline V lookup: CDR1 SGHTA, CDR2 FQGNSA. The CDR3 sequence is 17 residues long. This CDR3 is CASSPGRPRTGQETQYF. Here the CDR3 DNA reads TGTGCCAGCAGCCCCGGACGCCCCAGGACAGGACAAGAGACCCAGTACTTC.

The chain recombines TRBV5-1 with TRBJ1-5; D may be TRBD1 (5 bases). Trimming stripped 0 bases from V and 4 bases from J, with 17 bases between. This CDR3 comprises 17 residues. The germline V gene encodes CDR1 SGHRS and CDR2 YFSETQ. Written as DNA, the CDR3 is TGCGCCAGCAGCTTGGAGGGCAGGGAGGGACCAAATCAGCCCCAGCATTTT. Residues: CASSLEGREGPNQPQHF.

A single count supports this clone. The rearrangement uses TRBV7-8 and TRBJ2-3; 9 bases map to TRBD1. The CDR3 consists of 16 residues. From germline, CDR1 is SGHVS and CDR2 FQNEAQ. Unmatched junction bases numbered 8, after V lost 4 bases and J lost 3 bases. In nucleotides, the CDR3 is TGTGCCAGCAGCTCGCGGACAGGGGAGGGGACAGATACGCAGTATTTT. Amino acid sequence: CASSSRTGEGTDTQYF. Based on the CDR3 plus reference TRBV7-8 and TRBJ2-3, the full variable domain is GAGVSQSPRYKVAKRGQDVALRCDPISGHVSLFWYQQALGQGPEFLTYFQNEAQLDKSGLPSDRFFAERPEGSVSTLKIQRTQQEDSAVYLCASSSRTGEGTDTQYFGPGTRLTVL.

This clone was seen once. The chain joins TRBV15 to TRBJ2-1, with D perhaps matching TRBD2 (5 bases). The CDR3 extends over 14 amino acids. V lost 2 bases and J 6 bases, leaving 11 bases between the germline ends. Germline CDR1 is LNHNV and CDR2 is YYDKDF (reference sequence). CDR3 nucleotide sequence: TGTGCCACCAGCAGACGAGCAACTAGCAATGAGCAGTTCTTC. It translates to CATSRRATSNEQFF.

This chain's CDR3 is CASTFLYEQYF. The DNA of the CDR3 is TGTGCCAGCACCTTCCTCTACGAGCAGTACTTC. The J gene is TRBJ2-7, the V gene TRBV28; unclear D gene. Trimming took 7 bases from V and 3 from J, leaving 7 bases between them. In germline, CDR1 is MDHEN, CDR2 SYDVKM. This CDR3 comprises 11 residues.

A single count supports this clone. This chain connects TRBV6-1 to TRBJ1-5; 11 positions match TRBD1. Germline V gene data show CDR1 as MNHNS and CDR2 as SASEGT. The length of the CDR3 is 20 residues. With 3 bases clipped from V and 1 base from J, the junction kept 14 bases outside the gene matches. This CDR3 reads CASSDPSGTGGWGSNQPQHF. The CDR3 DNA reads TGTGCCAGCAGTGACCCTTCAGGGACAGGGGGTTGGGGGAGCAATCAGCCCCAGCATTTT.

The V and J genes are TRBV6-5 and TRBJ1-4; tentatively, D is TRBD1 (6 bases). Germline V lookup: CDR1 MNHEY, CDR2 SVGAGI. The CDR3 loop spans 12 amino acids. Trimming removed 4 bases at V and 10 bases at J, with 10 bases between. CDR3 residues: CASSSGVAKLFF. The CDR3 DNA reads TGTGCCAGCAGTTCAGGGGTGGCAAAACTGTTTTTT.

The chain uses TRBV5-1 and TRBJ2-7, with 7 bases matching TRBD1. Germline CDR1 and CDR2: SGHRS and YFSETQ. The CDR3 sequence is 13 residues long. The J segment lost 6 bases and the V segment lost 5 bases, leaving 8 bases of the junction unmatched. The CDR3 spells CASSYQGDAEQYF. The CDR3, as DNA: TGCGCCAGCAGTTACCAGGGGGATGCCGAGCAGTACTTC.

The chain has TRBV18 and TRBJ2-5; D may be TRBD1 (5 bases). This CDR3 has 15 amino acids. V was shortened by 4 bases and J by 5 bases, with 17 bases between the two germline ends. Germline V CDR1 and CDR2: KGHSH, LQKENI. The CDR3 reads CASSRTIGQGETQYF. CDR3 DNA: TGTGCCAGCTCACGCACAATTGGACAAGGGGAGACCCAGTACTTC.

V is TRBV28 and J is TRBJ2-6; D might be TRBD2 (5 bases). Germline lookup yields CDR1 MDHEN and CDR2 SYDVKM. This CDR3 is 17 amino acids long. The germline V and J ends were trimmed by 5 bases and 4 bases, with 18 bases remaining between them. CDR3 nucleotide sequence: TGTGCCAGCAGTATGGTAGGGCTAGCTCCCGGGGCCAACGTCCTGACTTTC. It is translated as CASSMVGLAPGANVLTF.

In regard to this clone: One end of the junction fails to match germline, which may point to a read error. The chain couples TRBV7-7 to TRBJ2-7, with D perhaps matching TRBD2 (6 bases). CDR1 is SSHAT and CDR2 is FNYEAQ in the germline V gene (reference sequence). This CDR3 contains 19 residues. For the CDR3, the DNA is TGTGCTAGCAGCTTAGGCGATTCGGGAGTATCTCTACCCTACTACGAGCAGTACTTC. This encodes CASSLGDSGVSLPYYEQYF. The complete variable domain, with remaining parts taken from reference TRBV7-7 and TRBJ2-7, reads GAGVSQSPRYKVTKRGQDVTLRCDPISSHATLYWYQQALGQGPEFLTYFNYEAQPDKSGLPSDRFSAERPEGSISTLTIQRTEQRDSAMYRCASSLGDSGVSLPYYEQYFGPGTRLTVT.

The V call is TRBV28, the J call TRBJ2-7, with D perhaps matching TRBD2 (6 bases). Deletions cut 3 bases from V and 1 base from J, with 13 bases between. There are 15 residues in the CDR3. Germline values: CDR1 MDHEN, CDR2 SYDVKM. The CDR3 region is CASSFGGATSYEQYF. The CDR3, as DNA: TGTGCCAGCAGTTTCGGAGGGGCCACGTCCTACGAGCAGTACTTC.

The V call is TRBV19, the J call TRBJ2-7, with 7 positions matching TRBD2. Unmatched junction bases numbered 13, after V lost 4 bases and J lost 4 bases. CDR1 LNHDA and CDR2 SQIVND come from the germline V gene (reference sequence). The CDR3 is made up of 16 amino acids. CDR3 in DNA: TGTGCCAGTAGTACAACCCTCAGACTAGCTTCGTACGAGCAGTACTTC. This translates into CASSTTLRLASYEQYF.

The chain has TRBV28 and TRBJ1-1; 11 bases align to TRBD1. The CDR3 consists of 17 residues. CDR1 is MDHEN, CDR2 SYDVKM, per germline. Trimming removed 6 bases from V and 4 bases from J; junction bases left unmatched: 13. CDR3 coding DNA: TGTGCCAGCAGCTACGGGACAGGGGGATTCCCAACCACTGAAGCTTTCTTT. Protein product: CASSYGTGGFPTTEAFF.

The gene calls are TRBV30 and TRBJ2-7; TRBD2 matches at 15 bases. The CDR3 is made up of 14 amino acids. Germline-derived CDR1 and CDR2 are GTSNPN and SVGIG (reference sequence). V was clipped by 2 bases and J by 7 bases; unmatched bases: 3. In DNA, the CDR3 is TGTGCCTGGAGTAAGGGACTAGCGGGAGGTGAGCAGTACTTC. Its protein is CAWSKGLAGGEQYF.

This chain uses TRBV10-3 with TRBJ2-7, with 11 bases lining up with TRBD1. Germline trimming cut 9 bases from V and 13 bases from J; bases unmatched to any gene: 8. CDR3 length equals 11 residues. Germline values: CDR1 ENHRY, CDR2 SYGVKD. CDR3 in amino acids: CAIRGQGASYF. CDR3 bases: TGTGCCATTCGCGGACAGGGGGCAAGTTACTTC.

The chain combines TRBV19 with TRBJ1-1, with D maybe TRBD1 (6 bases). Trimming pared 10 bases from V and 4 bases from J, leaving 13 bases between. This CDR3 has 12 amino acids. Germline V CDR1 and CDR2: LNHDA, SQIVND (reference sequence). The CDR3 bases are TGTGCCACTTCTTTCAGGGGCACTGAAGCTTTCTTT. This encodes CATSFRGTEAFF.

In nucleotides, the CDR3 is TGTGCCAGCAGTCGCCGGGACAGGGGGTTAGGCGGGAGTTCGGATGAGCAGTTCTTC. The encoded protein is CASSRRDRGLGGSSDEQFF. The V gene is TRBV6-6, the J gene TRBJ2-1; 11 bases align to TRBD1. J lost 8 bases, V lost 5 bases, and 20 bases had no gene match. Germline CDR1 reads MNHNY; CDR2 reads SVGAGI (reference sequence). The CDR3 loop spans 19 amino acids.

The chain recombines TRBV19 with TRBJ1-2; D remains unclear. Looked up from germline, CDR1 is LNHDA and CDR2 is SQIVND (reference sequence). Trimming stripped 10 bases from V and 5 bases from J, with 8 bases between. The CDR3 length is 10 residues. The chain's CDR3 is CATYSYGYTF. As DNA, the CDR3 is TGTGCCACCTACAGTTATGGCTACACCTTC. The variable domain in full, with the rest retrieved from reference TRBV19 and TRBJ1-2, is DGGITQSPKYLFRKEGQNVTLSCEQNLNHDAMYWYRQDPGQGLRLIYYSQIVNDFQKGDIAEGYSVSREKKESFPLTVTSAQKNPTAFYLCATYSYGYTFGSGTRLTVV.

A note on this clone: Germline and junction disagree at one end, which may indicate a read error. In nucleotides, the CDR3 is TGTGCCAGCTCATCACCAGCCGAGCAGTACTTC. Its translation is CASSSPAEQYF. V usage is TRBV18 and J usage is TRBJ2-7; D is ambiguous. The CDR3 extends over 11 amino acids. The V gene's germline CDR1 is KGHSH and CDR2 LQKENI.

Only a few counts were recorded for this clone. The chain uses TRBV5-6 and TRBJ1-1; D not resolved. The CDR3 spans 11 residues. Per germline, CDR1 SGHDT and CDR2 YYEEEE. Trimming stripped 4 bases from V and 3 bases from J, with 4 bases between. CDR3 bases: TGTGCCAGCAGCCGAGACACTGAAGCTTTCTTT. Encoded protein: CASSRDTEAFF.

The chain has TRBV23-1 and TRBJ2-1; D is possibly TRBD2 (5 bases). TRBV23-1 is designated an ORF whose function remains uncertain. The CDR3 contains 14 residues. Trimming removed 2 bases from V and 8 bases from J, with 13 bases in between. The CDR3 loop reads CASSQAQLVHEQFF. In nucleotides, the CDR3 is TGCGCCAGCAGTCAAGCCCAACTAGTTCATGAGCAGTTCTTC.

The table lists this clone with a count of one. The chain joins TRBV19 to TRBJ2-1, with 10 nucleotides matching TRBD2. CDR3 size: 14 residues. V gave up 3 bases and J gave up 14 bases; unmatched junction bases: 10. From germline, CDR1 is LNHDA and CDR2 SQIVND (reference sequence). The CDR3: CASSIGLAGDTEFF. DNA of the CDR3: TGTGCCAGTAGTATTGGCCTAGCGGGAGATACAGAGTTCTTC.